This T cell receptor (beta chain) is from a study of T cell responses to AZD1222 COVID-19 vaccine. Clones were read by immunoSEQ multiplex PCR, and TCRdb kept only the in-frame ones, dropping some. The sample carries 150,000 to 200,000 clones, about 90% recorded once. General observations from the study: Donors in the cohort were predominantly white British and more often female, and clonal diversity was possibly underestimated. In the spike-specific TCR repertoire, nearly half reportedly target unmutated variant regions. Spike-specific TCR breadth and depth rose after two AZD1222 doses.

Germline V lookup: CDR1 MNHEY, CDR2 SMNVEV (reference sequence). Between the trimmed V and J ends, which lost 5 bases and 2 bases, there was a span of 15 bases. The CDR3 spans 15 residues. A remark on this clone: The antigen is undetermined.

The receptor comes from an adult who received the MenACWY meningococcal vaccine as a control. This chain uses TRBV27 with TRBJ1-1, with a tentative D call TRBD1 (5 bases). Source: peripheral blood, taken 28 days after the second dose of the MenACWY control vaccine. CDR3 sequence reads: CASSIGGGANTEAFF. Written as DNA, the CDR3 is TGTGCCAGCAGTATAGGAGGAGGGGCCAACACTGAAGCTTTCTTT.